This is a list of T cell receptor beta chains from one sample in a study of T cell repertoires in cytomegalovirus infection. TCRdb itself ran the reads through MiXCR, one entry per CDR3 protein. The table includes tens of thousands of distinct CDR3 sequences, roughly a quarter detected once. These receptors have no identified antigens. This material consisted of CD8+ T cells from cultured PBMCs, taken from culture after CMV antigen stimulation. The source is a human donor in good health (CMV status not recorded). Some clones in this sample may be carry-over from other donors' samples. Each CDR3 is given with its conserved first and last residue. The order of the fields is CDR3 protein, CDR3 DNA, clone size, V gene, D gene, J gene. A D gene is named only where the DNA matches it firmly. Clone size, where shown, is once, few, many, or a class for clones that have expanded.

CDR3aa: CASNLTPGGTGELFF; CDR3nt: TGTGCCAGCAATTTAACCCCCGGTGGCACCGGGGAGCTGTTTTTT; abundance: -; v_gene: TRBV28; d_gene: -; j_gene: TRBJ2-2
CDR3aa: CSARDRRDRGLAPDYEQYF; CDR3nt: TGCAGTGCTAGAGATAGAAGGGACAGGGGACTAGCACCCGACTACGAGCAGTACTTC; abundance: -; v_gene: TRBV20-1; d_gene: -; j_gene: TRBJ2-7
CDR3aa: CASSPSTDNSPLHF; CDR3nt: TGTGCCAGCAGCCCCTCGACAGATAATTCACCCCTCCACTTT; abundance: many; v_gene: TRBV7-9; d_gene: -; j_gene: TRBJ1-6
CDR3aa: CASSPGDLTEAFF; CDR3nt: TGTGCCAGCAGCCCAGGGGACCTCACTGAAGCTTTCTTT; abundance: few; v_gene: TRBV4-2; d_gene: -; j_gene: TRBJ1-1
CDR3aa: CASSQEVPNGGTSYEQYF; CDR3nt: TGCGCCAGCAGCCAAGAAGTGCCCAACGGGGGGACTTCCTACGAGCAGTACTTC; abundance: few; v_gene: TRBV4-3; d_gene: TRBD2; j_gene: TRBJ2-7
CDR3aa: CASSLEGGRQVLEQYF; CDR3nt: TGTGCCAGCAGCTTAGAAGGAGGACGGCAAGTCCTGGAGCAGTACTTC; abundance: many; v_gene: TRBV7-8; d_gene: -; j_gene: TRBJ2-7
CDR3aa: CASSSSGNNEQFF; CDR3nt: TGTGCCAGTAGTAGTAGCGGGAATAATGAGCAGTTCTTC; abundance: many; v_gene: TRBV19; d_gene: TRBD2; j_gene: TRBJ2-1
CDR3aa: CASSLEGEAFGELFF; CDR3nt: TGCGCCAGCAGCTTGGAAGGCGAAGCCTTCGGGGAGCTGTTTTTT; abundance: few; v_gene: TRBV5-1; d_gene: -; j_gene: TRBJ2-2
CDR3aa: CASSSLDGTYGTQYF; CDR3nt: TGTGCCAGCAGCTCGCTCGACGGGACGTACGGGACCCAGTACTTC; abundance: few; v_gene: TRBV11-2; d_gene: -; j_gene: TRBJ2-5
CDR3aa: CASSIDLRGGEQYF; CDR3nt: TGTGCCAGTAGTATAGATTTAAGAGGGGGAGAGCAGTACTTC; abundance: -; v_gene: TRBV19; d_gene: -; j_gene: TRBJ2-7
CDR3aa: CASSSQGADNEQYF; CDR3nt: TGTGCCAGCAGCTCACAGGGAGCCGACAACGAGCAGTACTTC; abundance: many; v_gene: TRBV7-2; d_gene: -; j_gene: TRBJ2-7
CDR3aa: CASRKDSAFYQHF; CDR3nt: TGTGCCAGCAGAAAGGACAGTGCATTCTACCAGCATTTT; abundance: -; v_gene: TRBV6-1; d_gene: -; j_gene: TRBJ1-5
CDR3aa: CSVEDLRTANTGELFF; CDR3nt: TGCAGCGTTGAAGATCTTAGGACAGCAAACACCGGGGAGCTGTTTTTT; abundance: -; v_gene: TRBV29-1; d_gene: -; j_gene: TRBJ2-2
CDR3aa: CASSQDTSGGAGELFF; CDR3nt: TGCGCCAGCAGCCAAGATACTAGCGGGGGGGCCGGGGAGCTGTTTTTT; abundance: -; v_gene: TRBV4-3; d_gene: TRBD2; j_gene: TRBJ2-2
CDR3aa: CASSDKGSEGDTQYF; CDR3nt: TGTGCCAGCAGTGATAAAGGGTCGGAGGGAGATACGCAGTATTTT; abundance: few; v_gene: TRBV25-1; d_gene: -; j_gene: TRBJ2-3
CDR3aa: CASSDRQLLCGYTF; CDR3nt: TGTGCCAGCAGTGACAGGCAGTTACTCTGCGGCTACACCTTC; abundance: few; v_gene: TRBV2; d_gene: -; j_gene: TRBJ1-2
CDR3aa: CARSSGANVLTF; CDR3nt: TGTGCCAGGAGCTCTGGGGCCAACGTCCTGACTTTC; abundance: many; v_gene: TRBV7-2; d_gene: -; j_gene: TRBJ2-6
CDR3aa: CASSSAGVRGTGELFF; CDR3nt: TGTGCCAGCAGCTCCGCGGGAGTGCGGGGAACCGGGGAGCTGTTTTTT; abundance: few; v_gene: TRBV5-6; d_gene: TRBD2; j_gene: TRBJ2-2
CDR3aa: CASSRTTETGVGQYF; CDR3nt: TGTGCCAGCAGCCGAACGACTGAAACAGGCGTGGGGCAGTACTTC; abundance: -; v_gene: TRBV9; d_gene: -; j_gene: TRBJ2-7
CDR3aa: CASSPQGASRRALHF; CDR3nt: TGTGCCAGCAGTCCCCAGGGGGCCTCTCGGCGGGCCCTCCACTTT; abundance: -; v_gene: TRBV28; d_gene: TRBD1; j_gene: TRBJ1-6
CDR3aa: CSATSGGPARTDTQYF; CDR3nt: TGCAGTGCTACTAGCGGGGGCCCTGCGAGGACAGATACGCAGTATTTT; abundance: few; v_gene: TRBV20-1; d_gene: TRBD2; j_gene: TRBJ2-3
CDR3aa: CASGIQETQYF; CDR3nt: TGTGCCAGCGGGATCCAAGAGACCCAGTACTTC; abundance: -; v_gene: TRBV28; d_gene: -; j_gene: TRBJ2-5
CDR3aa: CASSSGTVTYEQYF; CDR3nt: TGTGCCAGCAGTTCCGGGACGGTGACCTACGAGCAGTACTTC; abundance: few; v_gene: TRBV6-2/TRBV6-3; d_gene: -; j_gene: TRBJ2-7
CDR3aa: CASSIGPLNAGDNNEQFF; CDR3nt: TGTGCCAGTAGTATAGGACCCCTTAACGCGGGAGATAACAATGAGCAGTTCTTC; abundance: -; v_gene: TRBV19; d_gene: TRBD2; j_gene: TRBJ2-1
CDR3aa: CASSLELRETQYF; CDR3nt: TGTGCCAGCAGCTTGGAACTACGAGAGACCCAGTACTTC; abundance: -; v_gene: TRBV7-4; d_gene: -; j_gene: TRBJ2-5
CDR3aa: CASSQERDRGEQYF; CDR3nt: TGTGCCAGCAGCCAAGAGAGGGACAGGGGCGAGCAGTACTTC; abundance: -; v_gene: TRBV3-1; d_gene: TRBD1; j_gene: TRBJ2-7
CDR3aa: CASGGKSYNEQFF; CDR3nt: TGTGCCAGCGGAGGTAAATCCTACAATGAGCAGTTCTTC; abundance: many; v_gene: TRBV28; d_gene: -; j_gene: TRBJ2-1
CDR3aa: CSVGGKYEQYF; CDR3nt: TGCAGCGTTGGGGGGAAATACGAGCAGTACTTC; abundance: many; v_gene: TRBV29-1; d_gene: -; j_gene: TRBJ2-7
CDR3aa: CSARDPLTGASYNEQFF; CDR3nt: TGCAGTGCTAGAGACCCCCTGACAGGAGCCTCCTACAATGAGCAGTTCTTC; abundance: -; v_gene: TRBV20-1; d_gene: -; j_gene: TRBJ2-1
CDR3aa: CASTKGVSNQPQHF; CDR3nt: TGTGCCAGCACCAAGGGGGTTAGCAATCAGCCCCAGCATTTT; abundance: -; v_gene: TRBV2; d_gene: -; j_gene: TRBJ1-5
CDR3aa: CASSSSGIMNTEAFF; CDR3nt: TGTGCCAGCAGCTCAAGTGGCATCATGAACACTGAAGCTTTCTTT; abundance: few; v_gene: TRBV7-9; d_gene: -; j_gene: TRBJ1-1
CDR3aa: CASSQGQLAGENEQFF; CDR3nt: TGTGCCAGCAGCCAAGGGCAACTAGCGGGAGAAAATGAGCAGTTCTTC; abundance: few; v_gene: TRBV3-1; d_gene: TRBD2; j_gene: TRBJ2-1
CDR3aa: CASSPSRILSDTQYF; CDR3nt: TGTGCCAGCAGCCCGAGTAGGATCTTGTCAGATACGCAGTATTTT; abundance: many; v_gene: TRBV12-3/TRBV12-4; d_gene: -; j_gene: TRBJ2-3
CDR3aa: CASTSGEGETQYF; CDR3nt: TGTGCCAGCACCTCGGGGGAGGGAGAGACCCAGTACTTC; abundance: -; v_gene: TRBV12-3/TRBV12-4; d_gene: TRBD2; j_gene: TRBJ2-5
CDR3aa: CASSRGSILEQDEQYF; CDR3nt: TGCGCCAGCAGCCGGGGTTCGATCCTCGAACAGGACGAGCAGTACTTC; abundance: few; v_gene: TRBV5-1; d_gene: -; j_gene: TRBJ2-7
CDR3aa: CASSESWDRDQPQHF; CDR3nt: TGTGCCAGCAGTGAAAGTTGGGACAGGGACCAGCCCCAGCATTTT; abundance: -; v_gene: TRBV6-1; d_gene: TRBD1; j_gene: TRBJ1-5
CDR3aa: CAWSDSGRDSPLHF; CDR3nt: TGTGCCTGGAGTGACAGTGGCAGAGATTCACCCCTCCACTTT; abundance: few; v_gene: TRBV30; d_gene: -; j_gene: TRBJ1-6
CDR3aa: CASTMTGGGELFF; CDR3nt: TGTGCCAGCACAATGACAGGGGGCGGAGAACTGTTTTTT; abundance: few; v_gene: TRBV7-9; d_gene: TRBD1; j_gene: TRBJ1-4
CDR3aa: CSAVTVSNQPQHF; CDR3nt: TGCAGTGCCGTGACAGTTAGCAATCAGCCCCAGCATTTT; abundance: -; v_gene: TRBV20-1; d_gene: -; j_gene: TRBJ1-5
CDR3aa: CSVDLEGTSDNEQFF; CDR3nt: TGCAGCGTTGATCTAGAGGGGACGAGCGACAATGAGCAGTTCTTC; abundance: -; v_gene: TRBV29-1; d_gene: -; j_gene: TRBJ2-1
CDR3aa: CASSSQDRLLSNQPQHF; CDR3nt: TGTGCCAGTAGTAGCCAGGACAGACTACTGAGCAATCAGCCCCAGCATTTT; abundance: few; v_gene: TRBV19; d_gene: -; j_gene: TRBJ1-5
CDR3aa: CATPDKHYEQYF; CDR3nt: TGTGCCACGCCCGACAAGCACTACGAGCAGTACTTC; abundance: few; v_gene: TRBV24-1; d_gene: -; j_gene: TRBJ2-7
CDR3aa: CASSPIDRGPGTEAFF; CDR3nt: TGTGCCAGCAGCCCCATCGACAGGGGACCTGGTACTGAAGCTTTCTTT; abundance: few; v_gene: TRBV12-3/TRBV12-4; d_gene: TRBD1; j_gene: TRBJ1-1
CDR3aa: CASGWTGTFVETQYF; CDR3nt: TGTGCTAGTGGTTGGACAGGGACCTTCGTTGAGACCCAGTACTTC; abundance: -; v_gene: TRBV12-5; d_gene: TRBD1; j_gene: TRBJ2-5
CDR3aa: CASGKDRSGTNYEQYF; CDR3nt: TGTGCTAGTGGCAAAGACAGGTCCGGGACTAACTACGAGCAGTACTTC; abundance: -; v_gene: TRBV12-5; d_gene: -; j_gene: TRBJ2-7
CDR3aa: CSALHRGTGELFF; CDR3nt: TGCAGTGCCCTCCACAGGGGTACCGGGGAGCTGTTTTTT; abundance: -; v_gene: TRBV20-1; d_gene: TRBD1; j_gene: TRBJ2-2
CDR3aa: CASSTRPGTAYGYTF; CDR3nt: TGTGCCAGTAGTACCAGGCCGGGGACAGCCTATGGCTACACCTTC; abundance: -; v_gene: TRBV19; d_gene: TRBD1; j_gene: TRBJ1-2
CDR3aa: CAWSVGSIQPQHF; CDR3nt: TGTGCCTGGAGTGTGGGGTCCATTCAGCCCCAGCATTTT; abundance: -; v_gene: TRBV30; d_gene: -; j_gene: TRBJ1-5
CDR3aa: CASSVTSTSGGAYEQFF; CDR3nt: TGTGCCAGCAGCGTCACCTCGACTAGCGGGGGGGCATATGAGCAGTTCTTC; abundance: -; v_gene: TRBV9; d_gene: TRBD2; j_gene: TRBJ2-1